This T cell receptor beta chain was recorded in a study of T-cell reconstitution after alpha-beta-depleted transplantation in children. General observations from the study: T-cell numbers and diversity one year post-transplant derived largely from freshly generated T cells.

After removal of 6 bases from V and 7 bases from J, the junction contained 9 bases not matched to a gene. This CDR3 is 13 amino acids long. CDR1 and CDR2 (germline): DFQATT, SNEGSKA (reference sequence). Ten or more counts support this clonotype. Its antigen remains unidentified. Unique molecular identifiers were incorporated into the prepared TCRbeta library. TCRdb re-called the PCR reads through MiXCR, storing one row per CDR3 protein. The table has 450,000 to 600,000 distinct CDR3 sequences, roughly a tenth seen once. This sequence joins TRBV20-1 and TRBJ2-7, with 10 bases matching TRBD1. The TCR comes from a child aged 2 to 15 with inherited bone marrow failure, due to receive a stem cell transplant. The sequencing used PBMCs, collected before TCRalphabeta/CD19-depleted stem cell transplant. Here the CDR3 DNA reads TGCAGTGCCCCGGGACAGGGGTTGGTTGAGCAGTACTTC. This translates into CSAPGQGLVEQYF.